This TCR beta chain was recorded in a study of shared clonotypes between healthy human individuals. Measured with immunoSEQ multiplex PCR; TCRdb has only the in-frame clones, and not every one. The sample has 1.5 million to 2.5 million clones; approximately 94% are singletons. The naive CD8 population came from CD45RO-negative cells selected for CCR7, without terminally differentiated effector memory CD45RA+ cells. The CDR3 extends over 14 amino acids. J was trimmed by 5 bases and V by 3 bases; bases with no gene match: 4. Germline loops: CDR1 GTSNPN, CDR2 SVGIG (reference sequence). The sequencing input was naive CD8+ T cells sorted from blood. The rearrangement uses TRBV30 and TRBJ2-1, with TRBD2 matching 10 bases. This receptor was identified in a man younger than 35 in good health. CDR3 bases: TGTGCCTGGAGCCCGGGACTAGCGAACAATGAGCAGTTCTTC. Residues: CAWSPGLANNEQFF.